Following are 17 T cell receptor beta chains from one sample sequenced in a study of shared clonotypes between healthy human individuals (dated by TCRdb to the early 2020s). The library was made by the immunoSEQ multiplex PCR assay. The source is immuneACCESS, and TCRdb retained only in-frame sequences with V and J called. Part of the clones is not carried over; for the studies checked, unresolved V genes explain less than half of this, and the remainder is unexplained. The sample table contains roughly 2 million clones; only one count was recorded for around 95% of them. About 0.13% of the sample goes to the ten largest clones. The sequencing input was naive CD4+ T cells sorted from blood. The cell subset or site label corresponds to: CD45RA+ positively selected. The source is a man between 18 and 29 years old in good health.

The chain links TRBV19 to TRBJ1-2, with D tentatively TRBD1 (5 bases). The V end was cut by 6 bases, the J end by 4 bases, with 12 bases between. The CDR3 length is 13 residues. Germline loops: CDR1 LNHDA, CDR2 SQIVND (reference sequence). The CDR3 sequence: CASSLQGLYGYTF. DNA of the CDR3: TGTGCCAGTAGCCTCCAGGGCCTCTATGGCTACACCTTC.

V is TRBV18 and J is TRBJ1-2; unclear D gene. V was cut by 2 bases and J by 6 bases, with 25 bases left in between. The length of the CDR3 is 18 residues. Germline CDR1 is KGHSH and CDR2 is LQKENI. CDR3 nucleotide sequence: TGTGCCAGCTCACCAAATCAAGTGTCCGCGGGAGGTGAGGATGGCTACACCTTC. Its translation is CASSPNQVSAGGEDGYTF.

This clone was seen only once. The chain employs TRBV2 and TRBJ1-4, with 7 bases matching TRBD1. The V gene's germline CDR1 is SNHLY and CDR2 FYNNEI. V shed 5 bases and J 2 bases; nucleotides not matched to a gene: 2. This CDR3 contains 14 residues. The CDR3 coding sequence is TGTGCCAGCAGTCCGGGACAGACTAATGAAAAACTGTTTTTT. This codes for CASSPGQTNEKLFF.

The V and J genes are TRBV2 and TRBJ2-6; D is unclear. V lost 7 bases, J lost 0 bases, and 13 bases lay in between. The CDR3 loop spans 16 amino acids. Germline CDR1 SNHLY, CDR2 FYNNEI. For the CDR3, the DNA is TGTGCCAGCACCACTCAACGTCCCTCTGGGGCCAACGTCCTGACTTTC. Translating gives CASTTQRPSGANVLTF. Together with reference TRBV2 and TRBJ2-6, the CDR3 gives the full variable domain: EPEVTQTPSHQVTQMGQEVILRCVPISNHLYFYWYRQILGQKVEFLVSFYNNEISEKSEIFDDQFSVERPDGSNFTLKIRSTKLEDSAMYFCASTTQRPSGANVLTFGAGSRLTVL.

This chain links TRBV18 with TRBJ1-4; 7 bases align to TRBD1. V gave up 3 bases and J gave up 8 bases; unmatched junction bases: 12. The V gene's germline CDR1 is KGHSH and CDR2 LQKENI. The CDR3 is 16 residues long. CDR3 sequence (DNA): TGTGCCAGCTCACCCGATGTTAGGGGGCAAGAAGAAAAACTGTTTTTT. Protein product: CASSPDVRGQEEKLFF.

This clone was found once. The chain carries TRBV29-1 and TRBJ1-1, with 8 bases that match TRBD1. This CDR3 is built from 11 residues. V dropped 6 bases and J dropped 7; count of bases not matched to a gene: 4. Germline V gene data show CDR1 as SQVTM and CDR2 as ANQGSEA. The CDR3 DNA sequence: TGCAGCGTAAGACAGGGGAGTGAAGCTTTCTTT. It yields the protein CSVRQGSEAFF.

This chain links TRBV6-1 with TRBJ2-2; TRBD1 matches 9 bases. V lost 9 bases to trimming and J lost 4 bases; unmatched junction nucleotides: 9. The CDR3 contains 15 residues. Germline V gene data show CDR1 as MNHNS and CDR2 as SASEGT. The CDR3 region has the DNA TGTGCCAGTGCTACCGGGACAGGGTCCACCGGGGAGCTGTTTTTT. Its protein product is CASATGTGSTGELFF.

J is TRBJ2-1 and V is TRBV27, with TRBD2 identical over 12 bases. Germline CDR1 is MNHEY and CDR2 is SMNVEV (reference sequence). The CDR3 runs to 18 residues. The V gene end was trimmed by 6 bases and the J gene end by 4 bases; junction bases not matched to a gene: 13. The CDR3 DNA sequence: TGTGCCAGCAGGGCCCCGACTAGCGGGGGCTCGAGATACAATGAGCAGTTCTTC. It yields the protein CASRAPTSGGSRYNEQFF.

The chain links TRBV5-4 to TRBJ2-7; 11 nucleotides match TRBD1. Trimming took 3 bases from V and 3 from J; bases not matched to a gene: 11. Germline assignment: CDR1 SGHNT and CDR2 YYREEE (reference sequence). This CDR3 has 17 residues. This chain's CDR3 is CASSSPGQGVPFYEQYF. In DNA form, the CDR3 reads TGTGCCAGCAGCTCTCCGGGACAGGGGGTCCCTTTCTACGAGCAGTACTTC.

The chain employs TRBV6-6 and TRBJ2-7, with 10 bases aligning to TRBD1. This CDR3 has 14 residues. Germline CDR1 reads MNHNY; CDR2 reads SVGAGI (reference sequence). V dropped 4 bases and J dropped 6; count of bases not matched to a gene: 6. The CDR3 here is CASSWTGGSFEQYF. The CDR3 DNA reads TGTGCCAGCAGTTGGACAGGGGGAAGCTTCGAGCAGTACTTC.

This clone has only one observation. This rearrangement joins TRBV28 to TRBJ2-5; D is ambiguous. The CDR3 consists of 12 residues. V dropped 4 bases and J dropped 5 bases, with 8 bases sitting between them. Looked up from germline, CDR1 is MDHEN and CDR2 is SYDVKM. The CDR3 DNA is TGTGCCAGCAGTTCCCGACCGGAGACCCAGTACTTC. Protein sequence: CASSSRPETQYF.

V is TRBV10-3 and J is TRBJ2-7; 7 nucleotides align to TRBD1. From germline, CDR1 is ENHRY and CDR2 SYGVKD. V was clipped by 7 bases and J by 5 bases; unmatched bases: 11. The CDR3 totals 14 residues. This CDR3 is CAITPDRVRNEQYF. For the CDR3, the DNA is TGTGCCATCACTCCTGACAGGGTTCGGAACGAGCAGTACTTC.

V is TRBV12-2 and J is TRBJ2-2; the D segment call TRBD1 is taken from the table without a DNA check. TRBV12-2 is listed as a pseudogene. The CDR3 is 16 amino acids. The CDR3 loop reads CASRMTGAANTGELFF. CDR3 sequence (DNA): TGTGCAAGTCGCATGACAGGGGCCGCGAACACCGGGGAGCTGTTTTTT.

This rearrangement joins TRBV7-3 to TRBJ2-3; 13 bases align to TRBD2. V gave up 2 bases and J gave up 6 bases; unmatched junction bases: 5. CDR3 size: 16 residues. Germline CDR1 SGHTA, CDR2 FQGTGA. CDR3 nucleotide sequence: TGTGCCAGCAGCTTATCGGGACTAGCGGGGTTGGATACGCAGTATTTT. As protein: CASSLSGLAGLDTQYF.

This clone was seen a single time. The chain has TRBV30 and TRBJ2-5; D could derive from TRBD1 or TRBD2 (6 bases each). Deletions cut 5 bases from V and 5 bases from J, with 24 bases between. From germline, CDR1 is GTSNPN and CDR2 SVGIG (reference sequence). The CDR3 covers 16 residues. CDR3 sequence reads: CAWRTNLWGAGETQYF. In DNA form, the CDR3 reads TGTGCCTGGCGAACCAATCTATGGGGGGCCGGGGAGACCCAGTACTTC.

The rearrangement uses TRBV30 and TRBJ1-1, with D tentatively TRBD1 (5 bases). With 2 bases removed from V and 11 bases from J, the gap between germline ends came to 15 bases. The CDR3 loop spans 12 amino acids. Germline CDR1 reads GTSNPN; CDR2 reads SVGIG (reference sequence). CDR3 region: CAWSQSGLRAFF. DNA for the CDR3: TGTGCCTGGAGTCAGTCGGGACTCCGGGCTTTCTTT.

The CDR3 DNA sequence: TGTGCCAGCTCACGAACCCCTAGCGGGAGCGGGAATGAGCAGTTCTTC. Translation: CASSRTPSGSGNEQFF. The V and J genes are TRBV18 and TRBJ2-1; 10 bases fit TRBD2. V was clipped by 4 bases and J by 7 bases; unmatched bases: 10. The germline gives CDR1 KGHSH, CDR2 LQKENI. CDR3 size: 16 residues. Full variable domain (missing parts from reference TRBV18 and TRBJ2-1): NAGVMQNPRHLVRRRGQEARLRCSPMKGHSHVYWYRQLPEEGLKFMVYLQKENIIDESGMPKERFSAEFPKEGPSILRIQQVVRGDSAAYFCASSRTPSGSGNEQFFGPGTRLTVL.